This TCR beta chain was sequenced in a study of T-cell memory formation after mild COVID-19. Findings and caveats of the study: Cross-reactive memory apparently joined, as some responding clones appeared in pre-infection memory.

CDR1 and CDR2 (germline): GTSNPN, SVGIG (reference sequence). V was cut by 1 base and J by 4 bases, with 14 bases left in between. The CDR3 consists of 15 residues. TCRdb used MiXCR to reprocess the 5' RACE reads, holding one entry per CDR3 protein. Of about 190,000 distinct CDR3 sequences in the sample, around 18% were seen once. Details on this clonotype: Its antigen remains unidentified.

The sample comprised PBMCs or a T cell subset sorted from them (not recorded which). This chain connects TRBV30 to TRBJ2-1, with D uncertain. This TCR was recovered from an adult woman who had mild COVID-19 (a few samples of this study predate the infection). Cell type and time point are not known. CDR3 amino acids: CAWSDHGLVYNEQFF. The CDR3 DNA reads TGTGCCTGGAGTGATCACGGTCTCGTTTACAATGAGCAGTTCTTC.